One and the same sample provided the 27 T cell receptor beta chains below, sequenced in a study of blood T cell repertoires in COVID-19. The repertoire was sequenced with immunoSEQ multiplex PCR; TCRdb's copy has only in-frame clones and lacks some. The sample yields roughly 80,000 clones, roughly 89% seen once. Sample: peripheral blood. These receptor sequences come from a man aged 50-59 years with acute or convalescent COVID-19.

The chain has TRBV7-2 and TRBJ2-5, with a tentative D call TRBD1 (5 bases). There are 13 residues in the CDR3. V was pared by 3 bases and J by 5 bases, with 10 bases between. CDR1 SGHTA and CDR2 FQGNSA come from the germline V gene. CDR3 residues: CASSLGLIETQYF. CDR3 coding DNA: TGTGCCAGCAGCTTGGGGCTAATCGAGACCCAGTACTTC.

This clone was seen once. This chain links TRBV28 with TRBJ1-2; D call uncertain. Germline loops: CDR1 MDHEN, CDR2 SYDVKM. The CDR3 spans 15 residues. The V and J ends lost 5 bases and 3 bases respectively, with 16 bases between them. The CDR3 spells CASSPPLGGHYGYTF. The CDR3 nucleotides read TGTGCCAGCAGTCCCCCCTTAGGAGGGCACTATGGCTACACCTTC.

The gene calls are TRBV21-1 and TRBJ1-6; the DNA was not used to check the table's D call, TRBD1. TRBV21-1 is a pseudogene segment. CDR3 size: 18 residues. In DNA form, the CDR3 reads TGTGCCAGCAACCCGGGACAGAAATACCGCTCCTATAATTCACCCCTCCACTTT. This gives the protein CASNPGQKYRSYNSPLHF.

This CDR3 reads CASSLAGLAGGHEQYF. In nucleotides, the CDR3 is TGTGCCAGCAGCTTAGCCGGACTAGCGGGGGGCCACGAGCAGTACTTC. The rearrangement joins TRBV7-2 to TRBJ2-7, with 14 bases aligning to TRBD2. This CDR3 contains 16 residues. V gave up 0 bases and J gave up 5 bases; unmatched junction bases: 3. Germline assignment: CDR1 SGHTA and CDR2 FQGNSA.

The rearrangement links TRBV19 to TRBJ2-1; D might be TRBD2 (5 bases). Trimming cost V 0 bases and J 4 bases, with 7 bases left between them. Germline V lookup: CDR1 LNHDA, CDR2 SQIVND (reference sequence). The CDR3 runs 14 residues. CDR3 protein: CASSIEGEYNEQFF. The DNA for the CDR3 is TGTGCCAGTAGTATAGAGGGAGAATACAATGAGCAGTTCTTC.

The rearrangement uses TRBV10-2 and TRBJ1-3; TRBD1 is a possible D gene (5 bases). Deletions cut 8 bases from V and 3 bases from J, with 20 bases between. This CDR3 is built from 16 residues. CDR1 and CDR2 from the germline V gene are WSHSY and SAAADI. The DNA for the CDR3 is TGCGCCAGCTCTCGCGCGGGGGGAAACCTTGGAAACACCATATATTTT. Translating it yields CASSRAGGNLGNTIYF.

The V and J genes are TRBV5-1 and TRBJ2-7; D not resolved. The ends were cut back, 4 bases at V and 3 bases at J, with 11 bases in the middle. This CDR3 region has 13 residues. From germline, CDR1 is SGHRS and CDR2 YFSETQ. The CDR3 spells CASSPPSGYEQYF. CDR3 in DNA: TGCGCCAGCAGCCCCCCGTCGGGCTACGAGCAGTACTTC.

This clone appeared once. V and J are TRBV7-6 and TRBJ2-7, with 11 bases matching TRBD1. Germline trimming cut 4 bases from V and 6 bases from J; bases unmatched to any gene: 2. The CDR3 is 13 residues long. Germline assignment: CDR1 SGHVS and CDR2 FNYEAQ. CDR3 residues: CASSSGQGAEQYF. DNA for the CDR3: TGTGCCAGCAGCTCCGGACAGGGGGCCGAGCAGTACTTC.

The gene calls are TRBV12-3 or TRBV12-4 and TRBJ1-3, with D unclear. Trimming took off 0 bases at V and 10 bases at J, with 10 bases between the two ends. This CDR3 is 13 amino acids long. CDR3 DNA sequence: TGTGCCAGCAGTTTAGCCTATTCCTCAACCATATATTTT. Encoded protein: CASSLAYSSTIYF.

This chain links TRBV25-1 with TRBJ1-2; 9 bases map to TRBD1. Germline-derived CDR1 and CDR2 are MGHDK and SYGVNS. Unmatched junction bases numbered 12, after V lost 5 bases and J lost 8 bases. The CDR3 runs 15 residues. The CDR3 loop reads CASSPSADRGEGYTF. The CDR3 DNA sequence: TGTGCCAGCAGTCCCTCCGCGGACAGGGGAGAAGGCTACACCTTC.

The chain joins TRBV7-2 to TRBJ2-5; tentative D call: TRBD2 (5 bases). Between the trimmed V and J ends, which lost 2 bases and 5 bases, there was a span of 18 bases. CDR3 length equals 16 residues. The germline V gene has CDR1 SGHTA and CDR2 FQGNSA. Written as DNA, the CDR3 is TGTGCCAGCAGCTTACGGGTGGTGGGAGCCAGTGAGACCCAGTACTTC. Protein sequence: CASSLRVVGASETQYF.

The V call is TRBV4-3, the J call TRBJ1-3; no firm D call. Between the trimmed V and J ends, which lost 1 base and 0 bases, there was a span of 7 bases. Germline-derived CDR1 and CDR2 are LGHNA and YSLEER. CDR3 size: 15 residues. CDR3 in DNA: TGCGCCAGCAGCCAAGGGTTCTACTCTGGAAACACCATATATTTT. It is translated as CASSQGFYSGNTIYF.

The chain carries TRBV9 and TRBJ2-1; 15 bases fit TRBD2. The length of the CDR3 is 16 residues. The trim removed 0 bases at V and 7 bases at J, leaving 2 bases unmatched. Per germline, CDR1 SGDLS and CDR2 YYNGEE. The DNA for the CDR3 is TGTGCCAGCAGCGTAGGGACTAGCGGGAGGGGTAATGAGCAGTTCTTC. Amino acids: CASSVGTSGRGNEQFF.

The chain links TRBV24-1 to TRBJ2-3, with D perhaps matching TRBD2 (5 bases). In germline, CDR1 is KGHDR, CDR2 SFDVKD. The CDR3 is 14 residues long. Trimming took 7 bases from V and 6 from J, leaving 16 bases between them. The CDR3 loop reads CATSGVRVLDTQYF. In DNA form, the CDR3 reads TGTGCCACCAGCGGGGTTAGGGTCCTGGATACGCAGTATTTT.

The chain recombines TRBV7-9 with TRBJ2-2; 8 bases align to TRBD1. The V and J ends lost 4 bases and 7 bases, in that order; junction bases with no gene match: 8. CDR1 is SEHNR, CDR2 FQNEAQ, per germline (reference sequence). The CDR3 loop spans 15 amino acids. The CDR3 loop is CASSSGQGGIGELFF. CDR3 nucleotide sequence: TGTGCCAGCAGCTCCGGACAGGGAGGTATCGGGGAGCTGTTTTTT. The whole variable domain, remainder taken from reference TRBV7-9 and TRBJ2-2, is DTGVSQNPRHKITKRGQNVTFRCDPISEHNRLYWYRQTLGQGPEFLTYFQNEAQLEKSRLLSDRFSAERPKGSFSTLEIQRTEQGDSAMYLCASSSGQGGIGELFFGEGSRLTVL.

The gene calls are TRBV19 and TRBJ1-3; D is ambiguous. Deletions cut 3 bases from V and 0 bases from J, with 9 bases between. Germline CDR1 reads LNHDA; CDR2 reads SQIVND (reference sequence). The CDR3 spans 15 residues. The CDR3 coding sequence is TGTGCCAGTAGTATCGGTCAATCCTCTGGAAACACCATATATTTT. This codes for CASSIGQSSGNTIYF.

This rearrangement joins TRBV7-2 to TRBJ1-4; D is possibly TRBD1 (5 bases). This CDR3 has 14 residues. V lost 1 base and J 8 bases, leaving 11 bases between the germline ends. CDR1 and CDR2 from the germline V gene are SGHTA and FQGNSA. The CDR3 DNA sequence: TGTGCCAGCAGCTTAGGGGGCATGGCGGAAAAACTGTTTTTT. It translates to CASSLGGMAEKLFF.

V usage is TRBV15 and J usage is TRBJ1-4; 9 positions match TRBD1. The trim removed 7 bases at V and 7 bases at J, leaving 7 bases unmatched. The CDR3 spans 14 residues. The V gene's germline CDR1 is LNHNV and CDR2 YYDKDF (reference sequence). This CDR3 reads CATKPGQGIEKLFF. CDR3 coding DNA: TGTGCCACCAAACCGGGACAGGGTATTGAAAAACTGTTTTTT.

The CDR3 DNA is TGTGCCAGCAGCCAAGCGGGGGGCTCCTACAATGAGCAGTTCTTC. Its translation is CASSQAGGSYNEQFF. The chain couples TRBV28 to TRBJ2-1, with 9 bases that match TRBD2. Germline trimming cut 6 bases from V and 0 bases from J; bases unmatched to any gene: 3. This CDR3 has 15 residues. From germline, CDR1 is MDHEN and CDR2 SYDVKM.

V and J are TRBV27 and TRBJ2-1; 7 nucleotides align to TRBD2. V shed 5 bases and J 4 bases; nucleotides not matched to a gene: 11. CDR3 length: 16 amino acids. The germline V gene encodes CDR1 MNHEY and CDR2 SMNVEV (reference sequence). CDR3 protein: CASSRLTGLQYNEQFF. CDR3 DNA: TGTGCCAGCAGTAGACTAACGGGACTACAATACAATGAGCAGTTCTTC.

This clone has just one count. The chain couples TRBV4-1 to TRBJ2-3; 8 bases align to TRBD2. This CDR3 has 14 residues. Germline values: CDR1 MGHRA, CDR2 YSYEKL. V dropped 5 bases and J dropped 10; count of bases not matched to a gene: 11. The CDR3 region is CASSTHGGAGPQYF. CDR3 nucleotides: TGCGCCAGCAGCACCCACGGGGGGGCGGGTCCGCAGTATTTT.

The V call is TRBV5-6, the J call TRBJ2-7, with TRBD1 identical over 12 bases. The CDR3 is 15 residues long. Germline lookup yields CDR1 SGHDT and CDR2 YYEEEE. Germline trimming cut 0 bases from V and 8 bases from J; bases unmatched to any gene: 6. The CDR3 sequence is CASSLGSGTGGKQYF. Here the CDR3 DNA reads TGTGCCAGCAGCTTGGGGTCCGGGACAGGGGGCAAGCAGTACTTC.

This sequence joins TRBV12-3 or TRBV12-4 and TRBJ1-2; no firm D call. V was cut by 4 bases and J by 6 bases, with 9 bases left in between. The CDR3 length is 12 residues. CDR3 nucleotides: TGTGCCAGCAGTTCGAGGCGGAATGGCTACACCTTC. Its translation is CASSSRRNGYTF.

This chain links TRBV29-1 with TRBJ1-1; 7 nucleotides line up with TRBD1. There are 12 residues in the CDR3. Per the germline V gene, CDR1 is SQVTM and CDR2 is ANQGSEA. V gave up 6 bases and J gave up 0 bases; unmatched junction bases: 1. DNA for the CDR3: TGCAGCGTAGGACAGGTGAACACTGAAGCTTTCTTT. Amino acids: CSVGQVNTEAFF.

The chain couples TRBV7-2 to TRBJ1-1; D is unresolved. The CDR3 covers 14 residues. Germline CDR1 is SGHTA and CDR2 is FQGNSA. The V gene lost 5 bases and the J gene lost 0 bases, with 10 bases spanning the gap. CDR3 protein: CASSPQSMNTEAFF. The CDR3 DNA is TGTGCCAGCAGCCCACAGTCGATGAACACTGAAGCTTTCTTT.

CDR3 loop: CASSYAGTPDQPQHF. CDR3 in DNA: TGTGCCAGCAGTTACGCCGGGACACCGGATCAGCCCCAGCATTTT. The chain employs TRBV6-2 or TRBV6-3 and TRBJ1-5; D perhaps matches TRBD1 (6 bases). Looked up from germline, CDR1 is MNHEY and CDR2 is SVGEGT. This CDR3 has 15 amino acids. V was clipped by 2 bases and J by 5 bases, with 13 bases between them.

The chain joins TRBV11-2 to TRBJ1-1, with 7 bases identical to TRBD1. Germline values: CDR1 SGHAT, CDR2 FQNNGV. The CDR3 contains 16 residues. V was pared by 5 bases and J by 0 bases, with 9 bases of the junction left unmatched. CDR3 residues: CASSPRGASMNTEAFF. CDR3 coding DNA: TGTGCCAGCAGCCCCAGGGGGGCCTCTATGAACACTGAAGCTTTCTTT.